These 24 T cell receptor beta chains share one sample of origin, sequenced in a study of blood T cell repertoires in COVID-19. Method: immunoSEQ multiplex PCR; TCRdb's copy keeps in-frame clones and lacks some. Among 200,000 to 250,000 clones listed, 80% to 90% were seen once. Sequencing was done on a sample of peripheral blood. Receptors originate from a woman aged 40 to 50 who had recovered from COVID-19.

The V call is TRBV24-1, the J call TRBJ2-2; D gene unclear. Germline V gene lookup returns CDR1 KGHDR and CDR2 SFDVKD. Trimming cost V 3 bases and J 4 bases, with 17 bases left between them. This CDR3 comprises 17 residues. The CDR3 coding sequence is TGTGCCACCAGTGATATCTCCAAAACCGTCGGCACCGGGGAGCTGTTTTTT. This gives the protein CATSDISKTVGTGELFF.

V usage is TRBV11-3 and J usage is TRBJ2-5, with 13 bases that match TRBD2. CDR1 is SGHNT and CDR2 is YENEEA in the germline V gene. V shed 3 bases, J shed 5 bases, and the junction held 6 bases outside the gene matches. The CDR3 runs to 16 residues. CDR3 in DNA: TGTGCCAGCAGCTTCGGACTAGCGGGGGCCTGGGAGACCCAGTACTTC. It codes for CASSFGLAGAWETQYF.

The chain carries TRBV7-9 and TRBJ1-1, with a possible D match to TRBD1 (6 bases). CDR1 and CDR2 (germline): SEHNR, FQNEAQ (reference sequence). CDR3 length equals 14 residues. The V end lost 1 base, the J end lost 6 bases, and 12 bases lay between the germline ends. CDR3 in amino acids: CASSLESRGSEAFF. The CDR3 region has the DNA TGTGCCAGCAGCTTAGAATCCAGGGGCTCTGAAGCTTTCTTT.

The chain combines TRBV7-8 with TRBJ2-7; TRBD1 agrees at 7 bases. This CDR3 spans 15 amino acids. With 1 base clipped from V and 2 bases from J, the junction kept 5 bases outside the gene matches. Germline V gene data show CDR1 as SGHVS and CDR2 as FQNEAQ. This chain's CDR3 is CASSLDDRVAYEQYF. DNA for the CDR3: TGTGCCAGCAGCTTAGATGACAGGGTCGCCTACGAGCAGTACTTC.

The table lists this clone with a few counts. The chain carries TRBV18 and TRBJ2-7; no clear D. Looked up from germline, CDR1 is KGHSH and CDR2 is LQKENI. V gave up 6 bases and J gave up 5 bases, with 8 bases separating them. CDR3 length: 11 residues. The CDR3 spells CASSRINEQYF. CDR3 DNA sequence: TGTGCCAGCTCGCGAATTAACGAGCAGTACTTC.

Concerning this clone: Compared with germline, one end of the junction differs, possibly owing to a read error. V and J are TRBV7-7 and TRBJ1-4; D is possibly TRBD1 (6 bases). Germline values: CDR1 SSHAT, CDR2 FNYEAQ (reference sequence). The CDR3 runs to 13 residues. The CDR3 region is CASSPGVNEKLFF. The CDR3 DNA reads TGTGCTAGCAGCCCAGGGGTGAATGAAAAACTGTTTTTT.

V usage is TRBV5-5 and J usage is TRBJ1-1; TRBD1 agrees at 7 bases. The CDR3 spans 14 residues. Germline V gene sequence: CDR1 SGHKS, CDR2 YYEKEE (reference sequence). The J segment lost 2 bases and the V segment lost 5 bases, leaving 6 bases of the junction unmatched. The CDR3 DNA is TGTGCCAGCAGTCCAAACAGGGGTAACACTGAAGCTTTCTTT. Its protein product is CASSPNRGNTEAFF.

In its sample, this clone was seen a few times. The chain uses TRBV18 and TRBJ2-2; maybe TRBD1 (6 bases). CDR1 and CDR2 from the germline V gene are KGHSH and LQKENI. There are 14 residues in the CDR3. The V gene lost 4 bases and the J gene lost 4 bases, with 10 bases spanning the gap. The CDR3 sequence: CASSRTVGTGELFF. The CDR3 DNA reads TGTGCCAGCTCACGGACAGTGGGCACCGGGGAGCTGTTTTTT.

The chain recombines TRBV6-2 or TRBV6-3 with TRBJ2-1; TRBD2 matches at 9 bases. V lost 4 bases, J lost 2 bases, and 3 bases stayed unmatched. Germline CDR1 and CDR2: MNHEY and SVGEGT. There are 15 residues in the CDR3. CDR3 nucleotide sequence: TGTGCCAGCAGTTTTAGCGGGGGAACCTACAATGAGCAGTTCTTC. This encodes CASSFSGGTYNEQFF.

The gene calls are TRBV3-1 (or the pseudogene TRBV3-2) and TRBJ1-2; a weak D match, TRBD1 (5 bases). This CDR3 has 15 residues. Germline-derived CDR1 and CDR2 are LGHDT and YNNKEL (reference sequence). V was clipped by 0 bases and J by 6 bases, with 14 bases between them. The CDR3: CASSQERGRKDGYTF. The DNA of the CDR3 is TGTGCCAGCAGCCAAGAAAGGGGAAGGAAGGATGGCTACACCTTC.

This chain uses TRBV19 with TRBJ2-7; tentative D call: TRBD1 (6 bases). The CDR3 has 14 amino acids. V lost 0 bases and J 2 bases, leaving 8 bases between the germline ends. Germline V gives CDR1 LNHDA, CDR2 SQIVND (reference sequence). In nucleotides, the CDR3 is TGTGCCAGTAGTATAGAGGGGGCCCCCTACGAGCAGTACTTC. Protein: CASSIEGAPYEQYF. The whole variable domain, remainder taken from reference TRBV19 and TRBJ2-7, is DGGITQSPKYLFRKEGQNVTLSCEQNLNHDAMYWYRQDPGQGLRLIYYSQIVNDFQKGDIAEGYSVSREKKESFPLTVTSAQKNPTAFYLCASSIEGAPYEQYFGPGTRLTVT.

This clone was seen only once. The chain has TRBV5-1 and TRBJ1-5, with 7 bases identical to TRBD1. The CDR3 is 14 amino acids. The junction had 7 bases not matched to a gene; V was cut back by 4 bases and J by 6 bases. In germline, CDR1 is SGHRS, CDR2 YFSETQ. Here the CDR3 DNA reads TGCGCCAGCAGCCAATTGACAGGGTCTCAGCCCCAGCATTTT. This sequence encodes CASSQLTGSQPQHF.

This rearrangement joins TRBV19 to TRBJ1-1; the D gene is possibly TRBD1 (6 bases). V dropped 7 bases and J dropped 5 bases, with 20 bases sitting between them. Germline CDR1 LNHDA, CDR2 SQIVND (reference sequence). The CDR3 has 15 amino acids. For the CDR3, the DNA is TGTGCCAGTACCATACAGGGCCGAGGAAGGACTGAAGCTTTCTTT. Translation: CASTIQGRGRTEAFF.

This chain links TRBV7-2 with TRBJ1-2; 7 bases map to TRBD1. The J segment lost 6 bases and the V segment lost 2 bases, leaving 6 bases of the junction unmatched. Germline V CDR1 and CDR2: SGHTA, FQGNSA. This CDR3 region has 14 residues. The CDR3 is CASSLLHRGDGYTF. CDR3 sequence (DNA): TGTGCCAGCAGCTTATTGCACAGGGGTGATGGCTACACCTTC.

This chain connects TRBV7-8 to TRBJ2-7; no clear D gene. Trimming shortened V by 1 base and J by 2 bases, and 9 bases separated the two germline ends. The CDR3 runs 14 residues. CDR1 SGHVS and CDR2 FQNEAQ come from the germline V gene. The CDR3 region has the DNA TGTGCCAGCAGCTTAGGCCGGAGCGCCTACGAGCAGTACTTC. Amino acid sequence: CASSLGRSAYEQYF.

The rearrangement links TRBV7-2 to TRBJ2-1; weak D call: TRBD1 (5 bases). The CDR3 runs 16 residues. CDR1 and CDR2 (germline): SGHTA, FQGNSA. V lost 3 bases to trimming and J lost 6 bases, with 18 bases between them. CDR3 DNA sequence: TGTGCCAGCAGCTTCACCCCGACACAGGTCGCCAATGAGCAGTTCTTC. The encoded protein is CASSFTPTQVANEQFF.

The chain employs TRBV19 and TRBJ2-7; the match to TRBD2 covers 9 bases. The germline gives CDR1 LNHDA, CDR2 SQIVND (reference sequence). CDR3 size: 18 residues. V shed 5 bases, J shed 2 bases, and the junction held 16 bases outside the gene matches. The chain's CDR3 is CASSLRKGSSGAPYEQYF. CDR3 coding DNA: TGTGCCAGTAGTCTCCGAAAGGGGTCTAGCGGGGCCCCCTACGAGCAGTACTTC.

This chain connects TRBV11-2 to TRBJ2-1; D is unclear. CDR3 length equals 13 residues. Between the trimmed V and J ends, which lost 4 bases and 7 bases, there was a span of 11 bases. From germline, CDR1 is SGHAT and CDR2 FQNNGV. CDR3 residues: CASSSILRNEQFF. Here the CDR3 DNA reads TGTGCCAGCAGCTCAATTTTGCGGAATGAGCAGTTCTTC.

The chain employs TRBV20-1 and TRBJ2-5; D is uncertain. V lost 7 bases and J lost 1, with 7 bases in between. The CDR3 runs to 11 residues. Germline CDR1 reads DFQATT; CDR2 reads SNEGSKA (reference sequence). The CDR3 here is CSGDLQETQYF. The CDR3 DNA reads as TGCAGTGGAGATCTCCAAGAGACCCAGTACTTC.

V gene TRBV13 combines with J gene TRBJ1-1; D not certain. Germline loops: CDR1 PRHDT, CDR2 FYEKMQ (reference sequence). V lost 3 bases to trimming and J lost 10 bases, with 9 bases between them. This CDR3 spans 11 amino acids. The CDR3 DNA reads TGTGCCAGCAGCTTTAAGGGAGGAGCTTTCTTT. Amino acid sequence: CASSFKGGAFF.

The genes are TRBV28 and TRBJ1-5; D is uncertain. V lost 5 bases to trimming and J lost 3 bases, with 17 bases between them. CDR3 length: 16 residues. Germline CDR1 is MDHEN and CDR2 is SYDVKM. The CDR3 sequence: CASSSPTTGSNQPQHF. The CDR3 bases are TGTGCCAGCAGTAGCCCAACTACGGGGTCCAATCAGCCCCAGCATTTT.

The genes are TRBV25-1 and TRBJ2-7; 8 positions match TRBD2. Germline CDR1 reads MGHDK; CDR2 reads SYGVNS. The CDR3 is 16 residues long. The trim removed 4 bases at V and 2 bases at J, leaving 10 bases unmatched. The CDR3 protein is CASSGTGGRITYEQYF. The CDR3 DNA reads TGTGCCAGCAGTGGTACGGGAGGGAGAATCACCTACGAGCAGTACTTC.

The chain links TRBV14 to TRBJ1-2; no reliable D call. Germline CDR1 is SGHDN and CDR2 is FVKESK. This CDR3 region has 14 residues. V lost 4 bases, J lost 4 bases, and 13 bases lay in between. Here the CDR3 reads CASSLTIESYGYTF. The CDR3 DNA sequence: TGTGCCAGCAGCCTAACCATAGAATCCTATGGCTACACCTTC.

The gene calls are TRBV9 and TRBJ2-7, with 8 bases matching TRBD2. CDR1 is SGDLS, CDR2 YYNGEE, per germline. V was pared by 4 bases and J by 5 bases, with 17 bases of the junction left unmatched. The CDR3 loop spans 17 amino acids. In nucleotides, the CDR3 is TGTGCCAGCAGCTCTCCAAGGCGGGGGGTGCGCACGAACGAGCAGTACTTC. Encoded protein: CASSSPRRGVRTNEQYF.